This note documents a single TCR beta chain sequence. Its antigen is still unknown. CDR1 is SEHNR, CDR2 FQNEAQ, per germline (reference sequence). V was cut by 2 bases and J by 8 bases, with 9 bases left in between. The CDR3 contains 13 residues. This sample was taken from a study of CD8 T cells in ankylosing spondylitis. Each TCR beta library was made by quantitative 5'-RACE that incorporated molecular barcodes. TCRdb reprocessed the 5' RACE reads with MiXCR, giving one entry per CDR3 protein. This repertoire shows more than 250,000 distinct CDR3 sequences, 11% found once; its top ten account for roughly 9.2%. Whole-study results and caveats: Matched ankylosing spondylitis synovial fluid reportedly showed significant enrichment of disease-linked clones. Seemingly distinctive of ankylosing spondylitis blood was a TCR beta motif formed by eight highly homologous variants.

The source material was blood, either unsorted or a sorted T cell fraction (not recorded which). This TCR was sampled from a female donor with ankylosing spondylitis or in good health (not recorded which). The chain employs TRBV7-9 and TRBJ1-4; D is undetermined. The CDR3 protein is CASSLFPREKLFF. The CDR3 coding sequence is TGTGCCAGCAGCTTATTCCCCCGGGAAAAACTGTTTTTT.